Each of the 26 T cell receptor beta chains below was sequenced from the same sample in a study of tumor-infiltrating lymphocytes in localized non-small cell lung cancer (TCRdb year 2021). The library came from the immunoSEQ multiplex PCR assay. Not all clones reach the TCRdb copy of this immuneACCESS table, which keeps in-frame sequences only. Checked studies attribute under half of the gap to unresolved V genes and leave the rest unexplained. The sample contains roughly 16,000 clones, approximately 62% of them found a single time. The top ten clones comprise under 7% of the sample. The sequenced sample was lung tumor tissue. These receptor sequences come from a human donor with non-small cell lung cancer.

The rearrangement uses TRBV30 and TRBJ1-1; no definite D call. From germline, CDR1 is GTSNPN and CDR2 SVGIG (reference sequence). The CDR3 length is 11 residues. V was shortened by 0 bases and J by 8 bases, with 7 bases between the two germline ends. The CDR3 region has the DNA TGTGCCTGGAGTGTACAGACGGAAGCTTTCTTT. Translation gives CAWSVQTEAFF.

The rearrangement links TRBV5-6 to TRBJ2-7; D may be TRBD1 or TRBD2 (5 bases each). The V end was cut by 3 bases, the J end by 2 bases, with 12 bases between. The CDR3 sequence is 14 residues long. Germline V gene data show CDR1 as SGHDT and CDR2 as YYEEEE. CDR3 sequence: CASSSGASPYEQYF. The CDR3 DNA reads TGTGCCAGCAGCTCCGGGGCTTCTCCCTACGAGCAGTACTTC.

The genes are TRBV7-6 and TRBJ2-5, with D possibly being TRBD1 or TRBD2 (5 bases each). The CDR3 spans 16 residues. V was shortened by 5 bases and J by 4 bases, with 20 bases between the two germline ends. CDR1 is SGHVS, CDR2 FNYEAQ, per germline. The CDR3 reads CASSPRGDGSAETQYF. Written as DNA, the CDR3 is TGTGCCAGCAGCCCAAGGGGAGATGGGAGCGCAGAGACCCAGTACTTC.

The V gene is TRBV7-2, the J gene TRBJ2-5; TRBD1 matches 7 bases. This CDR3 is built from 15 residues. Germline values: CDR1 SGHTA, CDR2 FQGNSA. V lost 0 bases to trimming and J lost 5 bases; unmatched junction nucleotides: 6. The CDR3 spells CASSLASRGMETQYF. CDR3 nucleotides: TGTGCCAGCAGCTTAGCGTCCAGGGGGATGGAGACCCAGTACTTC.

This clone came up a few times. The chain links TRBV4-2 to TRBJ1-2, with a weak D call TRBD1 (6 bases). Trimming removed 0 bases from V and 7 bases from J, with 15 bases in between. Germline V gene lookup returns CDR1 LGHNA and CDR2 YNFKEQ. There are 15 residues in the CDR3. The chain's CDR3 is CASSQDLGDKRGYTF. CDR3 in DNA: TGTGCCAGCAGCCAAGATTTAGGGGACAAGCGTGGCTACACCTTC.

This clone is medium-sized. The genes are TRBV28 and TRBJ1-5; D is unclear. Between the trimmed V and J ends, which lost 6 bases and 4 bases, there was a span of 10 bases. The CDR3 has 13 amino acids. Germline V gene data show CDR1 as MDHEN and CDR2 as SYDVKM. The CDR3 region has the DNA TGTGCCAGCAGCTTTGAGAGAAATCAGCCCCAGCATTTT. Translated: CASSFERNQPQHF. Filled out from reference TRBV28 and TRBJ1-5, the complete variable domain reads DVKVTQSSRYLVKRTGEKVFLECVQDMDHENMFWYRQDPGLGLRLIYFSYDVKMKEKGDIPEGYSVSREKKERFSLILESASTNQTSMYLCASSFERNQPQHFGDGTRLSIL.

The sample holds a few counts of this clone. CDR3 sequence (DNA): TGCGCCAGCAGCGGAGAGGGACCGGGCATTAACTATGGCTACACCTTC. Amino acids: CASSGEGPGINYGYTF. The V gene is TRBV5-1, the J gene TRBJ1-2; D may be TRBD1 (5 bases). Trimming took off 4 bases at V and 1 base at J, with 17 bases between the two ends. CDR3 length: 16 residues. Germline lookup yields CDR1 SGHRS and CDR2 YFSETQ.

This rearrangement joins TRBV10-1 to TRBJ2-1, with TRBD2 matching 9 bases. From germline, CDR1 is WNHNN and CDR2 SYGVQD (reference sequence). J gave up 0 bases and V 5 bases, and 2 bases lay outside the gene matches. The CDR3 length is 15 residues. The CDR3 region is CASSSGLASYNEQFF. The CDR3 nucleotides read TGCGCCAGCAGTTCGGGACTAGCCTCCTACAATGAGCAGTTCTTC.

V usage is TRBV11-2 and J usage is TRBJ2-3, with TRBD2 matching over 13 bases. Germline-derived CDR1 and CDR2 are SGHAT and FQNNGV. Trimming took 5 bases from V and 3 from J; bases not matched to a gene: 5. This CDR3 is built from 16 residues. The CDR3 reads CASSVTSGRMTDTQYF. As DNA, the CDR3 is TGTGCCAGCAGCGTGACTAGCGGGAGGATGACAGATACGCAGTATTTT.

The gene calls are TRBV18 and TRBJ2-7; D is unclear. This CDR3 is 13 amino acids long. Germline CDR1 is KGHSH and CDR2 is LQKENI. The germline V and J ends were trimmed by 4 bases and 3 bases, with 10 bases remaining between them. The CDR3 sequence is CASSLHPDYEQYF. The CDR3 nucleotides are TGTGCCAGCTCACTACACCCCGACTACGAGCAGTACTTC.

CDR3 bases: TGTGCCAGCAGCGTAGTGGCGGGAGGTTTCTACAATGAGCAGTTCTTC. Protein product: CASSVVAGGFYNEQFF. The rearrangement joins TRBV9 to TRBJ2-1; 8 positions match TRBD2. Germline V gene sequence: CDR1 SGDLS, CDR2 YYNGEE. The J segment lost 3 bases and the V segment lost 0 bases, leaving 5 bases of the junction unmatched. The CDR3 is made up of 16 amino acids. Full variable domain (outside the CDR3, taken from reference TRBV9 and TRBJ2-1): DSGVTQTPKHLITATGQRVTLRCSPRSGDLSVYWYQQSLDQGLQFLIQYYNGEERAKGNILERFSAQQFPDLHSELNLSSLELGDSALYFCASSVVAGGFYNEQFFGPGTRLTVL.

This chain connects TRBV29-1 to TRBJ2-3, with unresolved D. The CDR3 length is 10 residues. V was clipped by 6 bases and J by 7 bases, with 8 bases between them. Germline V CDR1 and CDR2: SQVTM, ANQGSEA. In nucleotides, the CDR3 is TGCAGCGTCCTGGAGTATACGCAGTATTTT. Its translation is CSVLEYTQYF.

This chain uses TRBV7-9 with TRBJ2-7; no clear D gene. The V gene lost 5 bases and the J gene lost 6 bases, with 11 bases spanning the gap. From germline, CDR1 is SEHNR and CDR2 FQNEAQ (reference sequence). The CDR3 has 12 residues. This CDR3 is CASSIWLGEQYF. CDR3 nucleotides: TGTGCCAGCAGCATCTGGTTAGGCGAGCAGTACTTC.

This chain joins TRBV5-3 and TRBJ2-5, with D possibly TRBD2 on 5 matching bases. TRBV5-3 is given ORF status, its function remaining uncertain. The germline V and J ends were trimmed by 3 bases and 5 bases, with 23 bases remaining between them. The CDR3 contains 17 residues. The CDR3 DNA reads TGTGCCAGAAGCTATTTCTTCCCGGGAAACCGGGGTGAGACCCAGTACTTC. Its translation is CARSYFFPGNRGETQYF.

The rearrangement uses TRBV4-3 and TRBJ2-3, with D perhaps TRBD1 (6 bases). This CDR3 spans 16 amino acids. Germline V gives CDR1 LGHNA, CDR2 YSLEER. V lost 2 bases and J 0 bases, leaving 12 bases between the germline ends. CDR3: CASSQQGQLSTDTQYF. As DNA, the CDR3 is TGCGCCAGCAGCCAACAAGGACAGCTGAGCACAGATACGCAGTATTTT.

A few counts support this clone. This rearrangement joins TRBV5-1 to TRBJ2-7; 7 bases map to TRBD2. J was trimmed by 4 bases and V by 3 bases; bases with no gene match: 10. This CDR3 is 15 amino acids long. Germline lookup yields CDR1 SGHRS and CDR2 YFSETQ. CDR3 region: CASSYGSGKGYEQYF. The CDR3 DNA reads TGCGCCAGCAGCTACGGGAGCGGGAAGGGATACGAGCAGTACTTC.

V gene TRBV27 combines with J gene TRBJ2-7; D is possibly TRBD1 or TRBD2 (7 bases each). Trimming took 11 bases from V and 0 from J, leaving 26 bases between them. The CDR3 totals 17 residues. Germline V CDR1 and CDR2: MNHEY, SMNVEV (reference sequence). CDR3 nucleotides: TGTGCCCGTCCCTTCGGGGGGACGGACAGGCACTCCTACGAGCAGTACTTC. Translated: CARPFGGTDRHSYEQYF.

The chain combines TRBV4-3 with TRBJ2-5; TRBD2 is a possible D gene (6 bases). The V gene lost 0 bases and the J gene lost 5 bases, with 13 bases spanning the gap. The germline V gene has CDR1 LGHNA and CDR2 YSLEER. The CDR3 spans 15 residues. The CDR3, as DNA: TGCGCCAGCAGCCAAGATATCGGGGGTTGGGAGACCCAGTACTTC. Translated: CASSQDIGGWETQYF.

The rearrangement links TRBV27 to TRBJ2-2, with 9 bases fitting TRBD1. This CDR3 has 14 residues. The V gene's germline CDR1 is MNHEY and CDR2 SMNVEV (reference sequence). Germline trimming cut 2 bases from V and 6 bases from J; bases unmatched to any gene: 1. CDR3 loop: CASSLGTGPGELFF. The CDR3 DNA sequence: TGTGCCAGCAGTTTAGGGACAGGGCCCGGGGAGCTGTTTTTT.

The chain links TRBV6-1 to TRBJ1-2, with D possibly matching TRBD1 (5 bases). The CDR3 spans 12 residues. Germline lookup yields CDR1 MNHNS and CDR2 SASEGT. The ends were cut back, 6 bases at V and 7 bases at J, with 12 bases in the middle. The CDR3 DNA reads TGTGCCAGCAGACCAGCCGGGGGTGGCTACACCTTC. Translation gives CASRPAGGGYTF.

Only one count was recorded for this clone. This chain connects TRBV7-2 to TRBJ1-5; D might be TRBD1 (5 bases). Trimming took 1 base from V and 11 from J, leaving 6 bases between them. CDR3 length equals 11 residues. Germline values: CDR1 SGHTA, CDR2 FQGNSA. The CDR3 protein is CASSLGGAQHF. CDR3 bases: TGTGCCAGCAGCTTAGGGGGGGCCCAGCATTTT.

This clone appeared a single time. The J gene is TRBJ2-3, the V gene TRBV28, with 7 bases identical to TRBD2. The germline V gene encodes CDR1 MDHEN and CDR2 SYDVKM. The CDR3 is 15 residues long. The V gene end was trimmed by 8 bases and the J gene end by 2 bases; junction bases not matched to a gene: 10. CDR3 protein: CASAPKGGYTDTQYF. CDR3 sequence (DNA): TGTGCCAGCGCCCCGAAGGGAGGGTACACAGATACGCAGTATTTT.

The rearrangement uses TRBV28 and TRBJ2-2, with TRBD2 matching over 10 bases. With 6 bases clipped from V and 3 bases from J, the junction kept 4 bases outside the gene matches. From germline, CDR1 is MDHEN and CDR2 SYDVKM. This CDR3 has 15 amino acids. The CDR3 loop is CASSFSGRDTGELFF. DNA for the CDR3: TGTGCCAGCAGCTTCAGCGGGAGGGACACCGGGGAGCTGTTTTTT.

The V gene is TRBV18, the J gene TRBJ1-1, with 8 bases fitting TRBD1. The ends lost 4 bases at V and 5 bases at J; junction bases unmatched: 3. The length of the CDR3 is 13 residues. Germline loops: CDR1 KGHSH, CDR2 LQKENI. CDR3 sequence: CASSQGDRTEAFF. The CDR3 bases are TGTGCCAGCTCACAGGGGGACAGGACTGAAGCTTTCTTT.

This chain connects TRBV5-1 to TRBJ2-2; TRBD1 agrees at 7 bases. The junction had 5 bases not matched to a gene; V was cut back by 2 bases and J by 1 base. This CDR3 contains 16 residues. Germline CDR1 is SGHRS and CDR2 is YFSETQ. The CDR3: CASSFRAGGNTGELFF. The CDR3 DNA is TGCGCCAGCAGCTTCCGGGCAGGGGGGAACACCGGGGAGCTGTTTTTT.

The rearrangement links TRBV18 to TRBJ2-1; D might be TRBD1 (5 bases). Trimming shortened V by 2 bases and J by 2 bases, and 10 bases separated the two germline ends. CDR3 length: 15 amino acids. Germline V lookup: CDR1 KGHSH, CDR2 LQKENI. This CDR3 reads CASSPDSLTYNEQFF. CDR3 coding DNA: TGTGCCAGCTCACCAGACAGTTTGACCTACAATGAGCAGTTCTTC. Filled out from reference TRBV18 and TRBJ2-1, the complete variable domain reads NAGVMQNPRHLVRRRGQEARLRCSPMKGHSHVYWYRQLPEEGLKFMVYLQKENIIDESGMPKERFSAEFPKEGPSILRIQQVVRGDSAAYFCASSPDSLTYNEQFFGPGTRLTVL.